This TCR beta chain emerged from a study of immune heterogeneity within non-small cell lung tumors. Study-level background: It was found that the tumors were several squamous cell carcinomas, around eleven non-squamous carcinomas and 1 not otherwise specified.

The TCR beta CDR3 region was amplified by multiplex PCR employing 32 V and 13 J primers. One entry per CDR3 protein, called by TCRdb with MiXCR from the multiplex PCR reads. The sample has about 34,000 distinct CDR3 sequences, about 29% seen once; the top ten hold approximately 4%. Comments on this clonotype: What it recognizes is unknown.

Notes on the study in general: Recurrence of the same dominant CDR3 beta clonotypes was seen across tumor sites within a patient, and site-unique high-frequency clones were present alongside them. Individual patients largely had distinct high-frequency T-cell receptor beta clonotypes from one another.

V gave up 0 bases and J gave up 1 base; unmatched junction bases: 2. This CDR3 region has 16 residues. Germline loops: CDR1 MNHEY, CDR2 SVGAGI. At 550 to 600 ng per sample, bulk tumor genomic DNA provided the template. Biopsy collection occurred during surgery, with several far-apart biopsies per primary tumor. Undergoing curative surgery were patients whose non-small cell lung cancer was untreated and newly diagnosed. This sequence was found in a man aged 35 to 55 with non-small cell lung cancer. Sequencing input: lung tumor tissue. J is TRBJ2-5 and V is TRBV6-5, with 10 bases matching TRBD2. The CDR3 spells CASSYSASGGQETQYF. In DNA form, the CDR3 reads TGTGCCAGCAGTTACTCGGCTAGCGGGGGCCAAGAGACCCAGTACTTC.